The 5 T cell receptor beta chains below all came from one sample that was sequenced in a study of T cell changes during pregnancy in multiple sclerosis (dated by TCRdb to about 2019). Libraries were prepared through the immunoSEQ multiplex PCR assay. The immuneACCESS repertoire file appears here via TCRdb, limited to in-frame rearrangements. These files lack a portion of the clones; in checked studies, under half of the deficit traces to unresolved V genes, and the cause of the others is not known. For this sample the table gives about 73,000 clones, of which about nine tenths were detected only once. In total, the top ten clones hold roughly 9.5% of the sample. Sequenced here: peripheral blood, sampled after pregnancy. Receptors originate from a female donor in good health, enrolled as a control in a pregnancy study.

The chain is built from TRBV7-2 and TRBJ2-5, with a weak D call TRBD2 (5 bases). CDR1 is SGHTA and CDR2 is FQGNSA in the germline V gene. There are 13 residues in the CDR3. The V and J ends lost 5 bases and 9 bases respectively, with 16 bases between them. Here the CDR3 DNA reads TGTGCCAGCAGCACACGGGGTCAATGGGCCCAGTACTTC. Its translation: CASSTRGQWAQYF.

The chain links TRBV19 to TRBJ1-2, with a tentative D call TRBD1 (5 bases). V was cut by 3 bases and J by 4 bases, with 12 bases left in between. The CDR3 extends over 14 amino acids. From germline, CDR1 is LNHDA and CDR2 SQIVND (reference sequence). As DNA, the CDR3 is TGTGCCAGTAGTATCCCGCGGGGCTTCTATGGCTACACCTTC. Amino acid sequence: CASSIPRGFYGYTF.

The chain employs TRBV7-9 and TRBJ1-2; no reliable D call. The V and J ends lost 1 base and 2 bases respectively, with 8 bases between them. Germline CDR1 SEHNR, CDR2 FQNEAQ (reference sequence). The CDR3 totals 14 residues. The CDR3 nucleotides read TGTGCCAGCAGCTTAGACGTCCTAAACTATGGCTACACCTTC. This sequence encodes CASSLDVLNYGYTF.

This chain uses TRBV9 with TRBJ2-3, with 8 bases matching TRBD2. The trim removed 5 bases at V and 0 bases at J, leaving 5 bases unmatched. The CDR3 consists of 15 residues. Germline V gene lookup returns CDR1 SGDLS and CDR2 YYNGEE. The CDR3 nucleotides are TGTGCCAGCAGTCTTCGGACTAGCAGCACAGATACGCAGTATTTT. This codes for CASSLRTSSTDTQYF.

The chain employs TRBV6-1 and TRBJ2-3, with a weak D call TRBD2 (5 bases). The germline gives CDR1 MNHNS, CDR2 SASEGT. V was trimmed by 0 bases and J by 7 bases, leaving 20 bases between them. The CDR3 is 17 amino acids. The CDR3 nucleotides read TGTGCCAGCAGTGAAGCAGTAATAGCGTCTGAGCTTTATACGCAGTATTTT. Encoded protein: CASSEAVIASELYTQYF.